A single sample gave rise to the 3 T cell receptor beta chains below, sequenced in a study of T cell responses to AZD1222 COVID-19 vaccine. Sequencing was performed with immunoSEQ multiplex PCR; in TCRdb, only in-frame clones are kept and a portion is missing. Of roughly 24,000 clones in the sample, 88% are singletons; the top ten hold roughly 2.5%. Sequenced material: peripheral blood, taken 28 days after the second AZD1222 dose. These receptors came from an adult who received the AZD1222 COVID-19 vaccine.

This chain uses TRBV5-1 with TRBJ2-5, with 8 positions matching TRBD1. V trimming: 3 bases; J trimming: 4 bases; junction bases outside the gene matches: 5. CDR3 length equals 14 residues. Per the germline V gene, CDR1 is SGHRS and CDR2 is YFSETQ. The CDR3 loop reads CASSSGTGGETQYF. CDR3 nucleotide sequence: TGCGCCAGCAGCTCCGGGACAGGCGGAGAGACCCAGTACTTC.

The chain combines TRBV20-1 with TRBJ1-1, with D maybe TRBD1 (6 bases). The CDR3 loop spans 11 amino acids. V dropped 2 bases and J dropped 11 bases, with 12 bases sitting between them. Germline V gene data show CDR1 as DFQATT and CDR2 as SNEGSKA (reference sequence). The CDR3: CSARLGQGAFF. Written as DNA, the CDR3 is TGCAGTGCTAGATTGGGACAAGGGGCTTTCTTT.

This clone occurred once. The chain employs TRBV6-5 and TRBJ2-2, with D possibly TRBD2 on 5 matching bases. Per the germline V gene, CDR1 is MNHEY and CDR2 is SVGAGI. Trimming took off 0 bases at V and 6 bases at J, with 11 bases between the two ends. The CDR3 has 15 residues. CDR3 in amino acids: CASSYSLGSAGELFF. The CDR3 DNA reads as TGTGCCAGCAGTTACTCGCTGGGGAGTGCCGGGGAGCTGTTTTTT.